These T cell receptor beta chains were read from a single sample in a study of blood T cell repertoires in COVID-19. The assay was immunoSEQ multiplex PCR, and TCRdb's table has in-frame clones only and misses some. The sample holds about 45,000 clones, about 80% seen once. Material: peripheral blood. The receptors here all came from a human donor in a cohort sampled during active COVID-19. Both conserved end residues are part of each CDR3. Fields, in order: clone size, V gene, J gene, CDR3 length, D gene, CDR3 protein, CDR3 DNA. D genes are given only for firm matches. Clone size appears in some rows only: once, few, many, or a class for an expanded clone.

clone size: -
V gene: TRBV2
J gene: TRBJ2-1
CDR3 length: 16
D gene: TRBD2
CDR3 protein: CASSAIGLAGDNEQFF
CDR3 DNA: TGTGCCAGCAGTGCTATAGGACTAGCGGGCGACAATGAGCAGTTCTTC

clone size: -
V gene: TRBV5-1
J gene: TRBJ2-2
CDR3 length: 17
D gene: TRBD2
CDR3 protein: CASSLLSGRANTGELFF
CDR3 DNA: TGCGCCAGCAGCTTGCTTAGCGGGAGGGCTAACACCGGGGAGCTGTTTTTT

clone size: -
V gene: TRBV4-3
J gene: TRBJ2-7
CDR3 length: 16
D gene: -
CDR3 protein: CASSQESGAGYGEQYF
CDR3 DNA: TGCGCCAGCAGCCAAGAAAGTGGGGCAGGGTACGGCGAGCAGTACTTC

clone size: -
V gene: TRBV10-3
J gene: TRBJ1-1
CDR3 length: 13
D gene: -
CDR3 protein: CAISVEMNTEAFF
CDR3 DNA: TGTGCCATCAGTGTAGAGATGAACACTGAAGCTTTCTTT

clone size: -
V gene: TRBV5-1
J gene: TRBJ1-1
CDR3 length: 14
D gene: TRBD1
CDR3 protein: CASSLQGADTEAFF
CDR3 DNA: TGCGCCAGCAGCCTACAGGGGGCGGATACTGAAGCTTTCTTT

clone size: -
V gene: TRBV25-1
J gene: TRBJ1-1
CDR3 length: 14
D gene: TRBD1
CDR3 protein: CASEDRGLMAEAFF
CDR3 DNA: TGTGCCAGCGAGGACAGGGGCTTAATGGCTGAAGCTTTCTTT

clone size: -
V gene: TRBV19
J gene: TRBJ1-5
CDR3 length: 13
D gene: -
CDR3 protein: CAISRGGSQPQHF
CDR3 DNA: TGTGCCATTTCAAGGGGGGGATCCCAGCCCCAGCATTTT

clone size: -
V gene: TRBV25-1
J gene: TRBJ2-3
CDR3 length: 16
D gene: -
CDR3 protein: CASSDPFRASTDTQYF
CDR3 DNA: TGTGCCAGCAGTGATCCCTTCAGGGCCAGCACAGATACGCAGTATTTT

clone size: -
V gene: TRBV6-5
J gene: TRBJ1-1
CDR3 length: 14
D gene: -
CDR3 protein: CASRYDLMNTEAFF
CDR3 DNA: TGTGCCAGCAGGTACGATCTAATGAACACTGAAGCTTTCTTT

clone size: -
V gene: TRBV4-1
J gene: TRBJ1-6
CDR3 length: 16
D gene: TRBD1
CDR3 protein: CASSQDPTGGNSPLHF
CDR3 DNA: TGCGCCAGCAGCCAAGATCCTACAGGGGGAAATTCACCCCTCCACTTT

clone size: -
V gene: TRBV6-5
J gene: TRBJ1-5
CDR3 length: 14
D gene: TRBD1
CDR3 protein: CAAQPDRGYQPQHF
CDR3 DNA: TGTGCCGCTCAGCCGGACAGGGGCTATCAGCCCCAGCATTTT

clone size: -
V gene: TRBV5-1
J gene: TRBJ2-7
CDR3 length: 15
D gene: TRBD2
CDR3 protein: CASSVTSGAAYEQYF
CDR3 DNA: TGCGCCAGCAGCGTTACTAGCGGGGCTGCCTACGAGCAGTACTTC

clone size: -
V gene: TRBV10-3
J gene: TRBJ2-5
CDR3 length: 13
D gene: TRBD2
CDR3 protein: CAISGLAGETQYF
CDR3 DNA: TGTGCCATCAGCGGACTAGCGGGAGAGACCCAGTACTTC

clone size: -
V gene: TRBV19
J gene: TRBJ2-7
CDR3 length: 14
D gene: -
CDR3 protein: CASSNQGGNYEQYF
CDR3 DNA: TGTGCCAGTAGTAATCAGGGGGGAAACTACGAGCAGTACTTC

clone size: -
V gene: TRBV28
J gene: TRBJ2-5
CDR3 length: 15
D gene: TRBD2
CDR3 protein: CASRPPGLVQETQYF
CDR3 DNA: TGTGCCAGCAGGCCCCCGGGACTAGTTCAAGAGACCCAGTACTTC

clone size: -
V gene: TRBV21-1
J gene: TRBJ2-7
CDR3 length: 19
D gene: -
CDR3 protein: CASSKQVPGLAGVSYEQYF
CDR3 DNA: TGTGCCAGCAGCAAGCAGGTACCGGGACTAGCGGGAGTCTCCTACGAGCAGTACTTC

clone size: -
V gene: TRBV29-1
J gene: TRBJ2-1
CDR3 length: 15
D gene: TRBD2
CDR3 protein: CSVEDGGRGYNEQFF
CDR3 DNA: TGCAGCGTTGAGGATGGCGGGAGGGGATACAATGAGCAGTTCTTC

clone size: -
V gene: TRBV15
J gene: TRBJ2-7
CDR3 length: 14
D gene: -
CDR3 protein: CATSKGVLSYEQYF
CDR3 DNA: TGTGCCACCAGCAAAGGGGTACTTTCCTACGAGCAGTACTTC

clone size: few
V gene: TRBV11-2
J gene: TRBJ1-3
CDR3 length: 13
D gene: -
CDR3 protein: CASGQVAGNTIYF
CDR3 DNA: TGTGCCAGCGGGCAGGTAGCTGGAAACACCATATATTTT

clone size: -
V gene: TRBV7-9
J gene: TRBJ2-7
CDR3 length: 15
D gene: TRBD2
CDR3 protein: CASSVGGTGSYEQYF
CDR3 DNA: TGTGCCAGCAGCGTGGGGGGGACTGGCTCCTACGAGCAGTACTTC

clone size: once
V gene: TRBV10-3
J gene: TRBJ1-1
CDR3 length: 15
D gene: -
CDR3 protein: CAISEFGGENTEAFF
CDR3 DNA: TGTGCCATCAGTGAGTTTGGAGGGGAGAACACTGAAGCTTTCTTT

clone size: -
V gene: TRBV29-1
J gene: TRBJ2-6
CDR3 length: 13
D gene: -
CDR3 protein: CSVEATGANVLTF
CDR3 DNA: TGCAGCGTTGAAGCTACCGGGGCCAACGTCCTGACTTTC

clone size: -
V gene: TRBV6-5
J gene: TRBJ2-2
CDR3 length: 15
D gene: TRBD1
CDR3 protein: CASRRTGEVGGELFF
CDR3 DNA: TGTGCCAGCAGGCGGACAGGGGAAGTCGGCGGGGAGCTGTTTTTT

clone size: -
V gene: TRBV4-1
J gene: TRBJ2-1
CDR3 length: 15
D gene: TRBD2
CDR3 protein: CASSRAGDTPAEQFF
CDR3 DNA: TGCGCCAGCAGCCGAGCGGGGGATACCCCCGCTGAGCAGTTCTTC

clone size: -
V gene: TRBV10-3
J gene: TRBJ1-2
CDR3 length: 14
D gene: -
CDR3 protein: CAISEGGSNYGYTF
CDR3 DNA: TGTGCCATCAGTGAGGGAGGCTCTAACTATGGCTACACCTTC